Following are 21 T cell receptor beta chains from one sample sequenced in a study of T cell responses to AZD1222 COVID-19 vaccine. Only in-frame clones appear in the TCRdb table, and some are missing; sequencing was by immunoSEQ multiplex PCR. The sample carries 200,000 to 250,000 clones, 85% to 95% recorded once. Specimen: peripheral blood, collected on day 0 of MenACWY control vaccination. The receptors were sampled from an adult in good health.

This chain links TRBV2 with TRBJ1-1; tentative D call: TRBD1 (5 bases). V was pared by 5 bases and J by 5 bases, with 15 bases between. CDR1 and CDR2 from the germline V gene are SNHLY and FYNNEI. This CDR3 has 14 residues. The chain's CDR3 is CASSPRGGETEAFF. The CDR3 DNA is TGTGCCAGCAGTCCCCGGGGGGGAGAGACTGAAGCTTTCTTT.

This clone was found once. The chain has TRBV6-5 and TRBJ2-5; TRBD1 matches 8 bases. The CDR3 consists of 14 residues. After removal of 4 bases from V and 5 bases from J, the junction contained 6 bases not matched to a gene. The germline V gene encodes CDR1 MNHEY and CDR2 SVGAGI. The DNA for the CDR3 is TGTGCCAGCAGTTCTACAGGGGGGCGGGAGACCCAGTACTTC. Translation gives CASSSTGGRETQYF.

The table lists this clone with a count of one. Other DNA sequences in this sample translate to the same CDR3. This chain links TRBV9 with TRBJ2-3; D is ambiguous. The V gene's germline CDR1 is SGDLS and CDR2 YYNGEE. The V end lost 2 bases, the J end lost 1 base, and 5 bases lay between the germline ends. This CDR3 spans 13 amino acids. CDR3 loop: CASSVAGTDTQYF. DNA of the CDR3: TGTGCCAGCAGCGTCGCGGGCACAGATACGCAGTATTTT.

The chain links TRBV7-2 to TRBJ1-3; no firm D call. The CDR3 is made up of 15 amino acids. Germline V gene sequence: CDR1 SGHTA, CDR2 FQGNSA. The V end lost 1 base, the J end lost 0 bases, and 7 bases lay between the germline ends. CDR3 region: CASSLGGASGNTIYF. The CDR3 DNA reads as TGTGCCAGCAGCTTAGGGGGAGCCTCTGGAAACACCATATATTTT. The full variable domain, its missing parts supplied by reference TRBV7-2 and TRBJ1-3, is GAGVSQSPSNKVTEKGKDVELRCDPISGHTALYWYRQSLGQGLEFLIYFQGNSAPDKSGLPSDRFSAERTGGSVSTLTIQRTQQEDSAVYLCASSLGGASGNTIYFGEGSWLTVV.

The CDR3 sequence: CASSFGGVTNEQYF. CDR3 DNA sequence: TGTGCCAGCAGTTTCGGAGGAGTTACCAACGAGCAGTACTTC. The rearrangement uses TRBV28 and TRBJ2-7, with D possibly being TRBD2 (5 bases). Germline assignment: CDR1 MDHEN and CDR2 SYDVKM. The CDR3 contains 14 residues. The ends were cut back, 3 bases at V and 5 bases at J, with 14 bases in the middle.

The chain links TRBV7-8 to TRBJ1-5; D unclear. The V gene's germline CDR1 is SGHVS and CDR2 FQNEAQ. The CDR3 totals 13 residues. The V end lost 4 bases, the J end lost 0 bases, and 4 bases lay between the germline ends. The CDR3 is CASSSYSNQPQHF. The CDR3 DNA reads TGTGCCAGCAGCTCCTATAGCAATCAGCCCCAGCATTTT.

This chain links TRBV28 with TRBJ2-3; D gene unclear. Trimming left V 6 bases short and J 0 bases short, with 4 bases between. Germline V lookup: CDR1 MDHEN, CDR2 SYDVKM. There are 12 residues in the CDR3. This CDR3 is CASRSSTDTQYF. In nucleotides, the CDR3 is TGTGCCAGCAGATCTAGCACAGATACGCAGTATTTT.

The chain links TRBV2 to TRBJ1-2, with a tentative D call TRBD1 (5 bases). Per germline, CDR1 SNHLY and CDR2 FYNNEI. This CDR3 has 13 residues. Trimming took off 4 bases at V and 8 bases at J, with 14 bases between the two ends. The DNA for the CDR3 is TGTGCCAGCAGTGTGGGAGGCCAGGGAGGCTACACCTTC. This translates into CASSVGGQGGYTF. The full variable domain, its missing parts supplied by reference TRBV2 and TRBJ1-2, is EPEVTQTPSHQVTQMGQEVILRCVPISNHLYFYWYRQILGQKVEFLVSFYNNEISEKSEIFDDQFSVERPDGSNFTLKIRSTKLEDSAMYFCASSVGGQGGYTFGSGTRLTVV.

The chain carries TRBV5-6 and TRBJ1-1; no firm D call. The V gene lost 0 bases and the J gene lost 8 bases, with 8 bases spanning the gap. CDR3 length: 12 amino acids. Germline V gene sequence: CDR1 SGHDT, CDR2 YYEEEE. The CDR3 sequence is CASSLATAEAFF. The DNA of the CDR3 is TGTGCCAGCAGCTTGGCGACGGCAGAAGCTTTCTTT.

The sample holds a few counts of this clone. The CDR3 DNA is TGCGCCAGCAGCTTGACAGCTGGGGCCAACGTCCTGACTTTC. Residues: CASSLTAGANVLTF. The chain couples TRBV5-1 to TRBJ2-6; no definite D call. The CDR3 sequence is 14 residues long. Trimming removed 1 base at V and 2 bases at J, with 4 bases between. CDR1 is SGHRS and CDR2 is YFSETQ in the germline V gene.

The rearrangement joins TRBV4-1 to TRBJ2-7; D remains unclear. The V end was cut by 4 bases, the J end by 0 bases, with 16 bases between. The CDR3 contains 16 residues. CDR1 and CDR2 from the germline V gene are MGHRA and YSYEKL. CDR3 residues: CASSPRFSFSSYEQYF. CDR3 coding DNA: TGCGCCAGCAGCCCCCGGTTTAGCTTTAGCTCCTACGAGCAGTACTTC.

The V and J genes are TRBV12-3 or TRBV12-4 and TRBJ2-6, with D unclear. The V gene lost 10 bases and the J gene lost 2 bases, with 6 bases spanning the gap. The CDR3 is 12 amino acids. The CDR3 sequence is CATSTGANVLTF. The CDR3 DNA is TGTGCCACCTCTACTGGGGCCAACGTCCTGACTTTC.

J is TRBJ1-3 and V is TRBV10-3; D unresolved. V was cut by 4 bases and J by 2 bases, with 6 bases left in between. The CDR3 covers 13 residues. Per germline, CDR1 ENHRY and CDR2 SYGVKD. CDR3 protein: CAISAGAGNTIYF. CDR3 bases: TGTGCCATCAGTGCCGGGGCTGGAAACACCATATATTTT.

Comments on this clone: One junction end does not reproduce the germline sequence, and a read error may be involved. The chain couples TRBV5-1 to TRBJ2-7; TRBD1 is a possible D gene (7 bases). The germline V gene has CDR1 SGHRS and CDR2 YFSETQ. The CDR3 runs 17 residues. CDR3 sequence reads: CASSLAASGDSNYGQYF. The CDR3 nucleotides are TGCGCCAGCAGCTTGGCGGCTTCGGGGGACAGCAACTACGGGCAGTACTTC.

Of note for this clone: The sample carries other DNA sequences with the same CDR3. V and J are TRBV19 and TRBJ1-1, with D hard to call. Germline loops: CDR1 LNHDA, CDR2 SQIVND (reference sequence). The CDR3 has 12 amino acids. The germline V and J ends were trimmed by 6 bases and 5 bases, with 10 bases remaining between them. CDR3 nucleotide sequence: TGTGCCAGTAGAGGGTCGGGAACTGAAGCTTTCTTT. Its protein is CASRGSGTEAFF.

CDR3: CSVGLYPAATYNEQFF. CDR3 nucleotides: TGCAGCGTTGGACTATATCCGGCAGCGACTTACAATGAGCAGTTCTTC. The chain couples TRBV29-1 to TRBJ2-1; D might be TRBD2 (5 bases). V lost 4 bases, J lost 4 bases, and 20 bases lay in between. The CDR3 consists of 16 residues. CDR1 SQVTM and CDR2 ANQGSEA come from the germline V gene.

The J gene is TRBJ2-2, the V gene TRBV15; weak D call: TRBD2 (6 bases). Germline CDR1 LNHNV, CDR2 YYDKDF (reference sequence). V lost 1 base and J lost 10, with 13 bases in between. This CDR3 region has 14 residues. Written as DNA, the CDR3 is TGTGCCACCAGCAGAGGGGCAATAGCGGTGGAGCTGTTTTTT. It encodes CATSRGAIAVELFF.

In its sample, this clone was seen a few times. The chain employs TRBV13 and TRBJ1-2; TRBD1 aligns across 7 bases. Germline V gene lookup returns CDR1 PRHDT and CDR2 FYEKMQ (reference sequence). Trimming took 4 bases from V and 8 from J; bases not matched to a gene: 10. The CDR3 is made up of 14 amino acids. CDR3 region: CASSWRQGEGGYTF. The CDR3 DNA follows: TGTGCCAGCAGCTGGAGACAGGGAGAGGGAGGCTACACCTTC.

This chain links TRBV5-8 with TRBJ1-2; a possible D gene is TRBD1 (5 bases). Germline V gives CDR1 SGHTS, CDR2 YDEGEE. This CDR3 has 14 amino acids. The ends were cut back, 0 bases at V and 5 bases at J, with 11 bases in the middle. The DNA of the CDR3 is TGTGCCAGCAGCTTGGGACAGCGGGGGTATGGCTACACCTTC. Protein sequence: CASSLGQRGYGYTF.

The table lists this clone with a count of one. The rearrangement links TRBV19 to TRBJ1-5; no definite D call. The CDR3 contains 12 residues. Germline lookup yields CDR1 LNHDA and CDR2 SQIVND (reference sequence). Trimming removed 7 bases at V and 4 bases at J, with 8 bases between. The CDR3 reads CASNLGNQPQHF. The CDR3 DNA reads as TGTGCCAGTAACTTAGGGAATCAGCCCCAGCATTTT.

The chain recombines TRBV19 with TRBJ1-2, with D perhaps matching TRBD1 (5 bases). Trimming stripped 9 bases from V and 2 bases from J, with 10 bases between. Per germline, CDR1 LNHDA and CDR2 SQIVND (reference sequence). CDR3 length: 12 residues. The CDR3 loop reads CASRDPNYGYTF. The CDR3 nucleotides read TGTGCCAGCAGGGACCCCAACTATGGCTACACCTTC.